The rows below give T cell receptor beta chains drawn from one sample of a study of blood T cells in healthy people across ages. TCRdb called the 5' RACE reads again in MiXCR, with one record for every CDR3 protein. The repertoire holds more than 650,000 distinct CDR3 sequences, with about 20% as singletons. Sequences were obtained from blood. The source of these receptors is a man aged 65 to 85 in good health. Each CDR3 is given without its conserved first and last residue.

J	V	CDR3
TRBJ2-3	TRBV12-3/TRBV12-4	ASSLPGQNTDTQY
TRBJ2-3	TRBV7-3	ASSLLGGASTDTQY
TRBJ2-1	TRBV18	ASSGRLAGQYEQF
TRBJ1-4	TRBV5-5	ASSLAGIIGEKLF
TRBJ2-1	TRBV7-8	ASSPIHPGSSYNEQF
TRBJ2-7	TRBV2	ASLTSGGYEQY
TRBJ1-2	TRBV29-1	SVYRGSYGYT
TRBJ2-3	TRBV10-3	AISDNLAGTDTQY
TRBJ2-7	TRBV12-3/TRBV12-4	ASSFKWAYEQY
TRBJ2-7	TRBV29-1	SVKRGYGYEQY
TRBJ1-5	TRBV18	ASSPRDRDFRQPQH
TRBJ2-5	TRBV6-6	ASSTPGQETQY
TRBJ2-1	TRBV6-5	ASSTRPLRGYNEQF
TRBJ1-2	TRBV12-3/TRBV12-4	ANSLSLDGPGGYT
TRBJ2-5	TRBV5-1	ASSTHAGETQY
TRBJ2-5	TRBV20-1	GARGGGDLETQY
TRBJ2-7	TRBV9	ASSKDPSNYEQY
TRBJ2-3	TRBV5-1	ASSPDSPFTDTQY
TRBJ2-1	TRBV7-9	ASSPRPRPRNEQF
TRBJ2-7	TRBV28	ASRGSGGRRYEQY
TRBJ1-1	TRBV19	ASKTPRGRGNTEAF
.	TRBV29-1	RAGGRTTYEQY
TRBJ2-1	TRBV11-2	ASSLEGYFSYNEQF
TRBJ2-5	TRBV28	ASRGTAQETQY
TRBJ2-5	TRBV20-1	SAPVPTGQETQY
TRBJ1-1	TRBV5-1	ASSPGRGASMNTEAF
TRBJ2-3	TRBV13	ASSVQGPPDTQY
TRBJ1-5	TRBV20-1	SAPGFSNQPQH
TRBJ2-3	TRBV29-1	SVDRAPRLLLTDTQY
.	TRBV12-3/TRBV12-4	ASSIPGFYEQY
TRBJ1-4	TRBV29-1	SVEEGTGGLNEKLF
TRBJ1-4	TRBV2	ASILPNEKLF
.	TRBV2	ASSVDSKETQY
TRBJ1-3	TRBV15	ATSRDRGEMKNTIY
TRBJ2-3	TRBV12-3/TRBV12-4	ASRIGGYGTDTQY
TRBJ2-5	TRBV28	ASSLAGGTETQY
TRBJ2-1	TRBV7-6	ASSPGHAEQF
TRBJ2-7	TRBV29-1	SVEVTDTVYEQY
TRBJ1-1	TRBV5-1	ASSLLGASNTEAF
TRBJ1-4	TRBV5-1	ASSFIGSATNEKLF
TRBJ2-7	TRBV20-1	SGLGAGPNEQY
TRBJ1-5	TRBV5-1	ASSLGVWGSNQPQH
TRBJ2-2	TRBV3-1	ASSRAPGPQNTGELF
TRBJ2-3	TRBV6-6	ASSSGTFSPDTQY
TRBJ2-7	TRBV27	ASSFSGPFSYEQY
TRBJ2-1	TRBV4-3	ASSQEVTSHNEQF